The clone carrying this TCR beta chain was seen a handful of times. Trimming removed 5 bases from V and 5 bases from J, with 28 bases in between. The CDR3 sequence is 19 residues long. Per the germline V gene, CDR1 is SGHRS and CDR2 is YFSETQ. The data derive from a study of blood T cell repertoires in COVID-19. Study-wide background: The origin of the acute and convalescent COVID-19 samples was the United States, Italy and Spain.

How the authors handled the data: Amplification from reference gene primers served as the basis for estimated nucleated cell counts. This table comes from immunoSEQ multiplex PCR, and its TCRdb copy is limited to in-frame clones, with some not included. The D gene and trimming were derived from the DNA, and the V and J assignments and clone size from that table. The sample holds over 50,000 clones, approximately 92% seen once. The TCR comes from a man aged 50-60 years with active COVID-19. This chain links TRBV5-1 with TRBJ2-2; a weak D match, TRBD2 (6 bases). Source material: peripheral blood. The CDR3 DNA reads as TGCGCCAGCAGTCCCACCCAGGGTACAAACCTTCGGGGGACCGGGGAGCTGTTTTTT. This gives the protein CASSPTQGTNLRGTGELFF.